These 21 T cell receptor beta chains came from one sample sequenced in a study of T cells in Graves' hyperthyroidism and ophthalmopathy. Amplified regions were TCR beta CDR3 sequences from RNA transcripts. The primer set for the first-round RT-PCR of the TCR CDR3 was HTBI. Via MiXCR, TCRdb re-called the multiplex PCR reads, giving one row per CDR3 protein. Seen here are 500,000 to 600,000 distinct CDR3 sequences, over 15% observed once, and the top ten hold more than 15%. The sample consisted of blood. Source of these receptors: a woman aged 18-29 years with Graves' hyperthyroidism.

This clonotype has a single count. The chain uses TRBV29-1 and TRBJ1-2, with D possibly being TRBD1 (5 bases). Looked up from germline, CDR1 is SQVTM and CDR2 is ANQGSEA. V lost 4 bases and J lost 6, with 9 bases in between. The CDR3 length is 11 residues. CDR3 residues: CSVVEGNGYTF. The CDR3 DNA sequence: TGCAGCGTTGTCGAGGGGAATGGCTACACCTTC.

This clonotype was detected ten times or more. This chain joins TRBV6-1 and TRBJ2-1; 10 positions agree with TRBD2. CDR3 size: 18 residues. Germline V gene sequence: CDR1 MNHNS, CDR2 SASEGT. V lost 5 bases and J lost 7; bases outside the gene matches: 17. CDR3 coding DNA: TGTGCCAGCAGTTACTTCTGGTCTTGGGGACTAGCGCGAAATGAGCAGTTCTTC. Translation: CASSYFWSWGLARNEQFF.

The chain carries TRBV18 and TRBJ1-1; 8 bases align to TRBD1. The CDR3 loop spans 15 amino acids. V lost 3 bases and J lost 6; bases outside the gene matches: 9. In germline, CDR1 is KGHSH, CDR2 LQKENI. The CDR3 DNA is TGTGCCAGCTCACCCCGACAGGGGAGGCGGGCTGAAGCTTTCTTT. This sequence encodes CASSPRQGRRAEAFF.

This clonotype has a count of ten or more. This chain links TRBV11-2 with TRBJ1-1; no reliable D call. The CDR3 length is 14 residues. The germline V and J ends were trimmed by 5 bases and 1 base, with 11 bases remaining between them. Germline V gives CDR1 SGHAT, CDR2 FQNNGV. CDR3 sequence reads: CASSIHPRNTEAFF. CDR3 coding DNA: TGTGCCAGCAGCATACACCCGAGGAACACTGAAGCTTTCTTT. The variable domain in full, with the rest retrieved from reference TRBV11-2 and TRBJ1-1, is EAGVAQSPRYKIIEKRQSVAFWCNPISGHATLYWYQQILGQGPKLLIQFQNNGVVDDSQLPKDRFSAERLKGVDSTLKIQPAKLEDSAVYLCASSIHPRNTEAFFGQGTRLTVV.

This clonotype was detected ten times or more. The rearrangement joins TRBV12-3 or TRBV12-4 to TRBJ1-1; D may be TRBD1 (5 bases). The CDR3 totals 15 residues. V was trimmed by 5 bases and J by 6 bases, leaving 19 bases between them. This CDR3 is CASSPSRGGVAEAFF. Written as DNA, the CDR3 is TGTGCCAGCAGTCCGTCCCGGGGAGGGGTCGCTGAAGCTTTCTTT.

This clonotype was picked up many times. The J gene is TRBJ2-1, the V gene TRBV28, with D possibly matching TRBD1 (6 bases). The V gene's germline CDR1 is MDHEN and CDR2 SYDVKM. The CDR3 is 12 amino acids. Deletions cut 6 bases from V and 7 bases from J, with 10 bases between. CDR3 nucleotides: TGTGCCAGCAGGAAACAGGGAAATGAGCAGTTCTTC. Translation gives CASRKQGNEQFF.

On this clonotype: The germline gene is not matched at one end of the junction; a read error may be the cause. The genes are TRBV11-2 and TRBJ2-5; no definite D call. CDR1 and CDR2 from the germline V gene are SGHAT and FQNNGV. The CDR3 is made up of 15 amino acids. CDR3 bases: TGTGCCAGCAGCTTAGGCACGGTGATGAGCGAGACCCGGTACTTC. It codes for CASSLGTVMSETRYF.

This clonotype was detected many times. The chain is built from TRBV11-3 and TRBJ2-1; 8 bases agree with TRBD2. Germline V gene lookup returns CDR1 SGHNT and CDR2 YENEEA. The J segment lost 7 bases and the V segment lost 2 bases, leaving 4 bases of the junction unmatched. CDR3 size: 14 residues. The CDR3 region has the DNA TGTGCCAGCAGCTTAAGCGGGGGTTTTAATGAGCAGTTCTTC. It specifies CASSLSGGFNEQFF.

V usage is TRBV6-2 or TRBV6-3 and J usage is TRBJ1-4; 8 bases agree with TRBD1. Trimming cost V 7 bases and J 6 bases; bases outside gene matches: 19. Germline-derived CDR1 and CDR2 are MNHEY and SVGEGT. This CDR3 comprises 18 residues. CDR3 DNA: TGTGCCAGCAATACTCACCGAAGATGGACAGGGTTCGATGAAAAACTGTTTTTT. It specifies CASNTHRRWTGFDEKLFF.

This clonotype was found many times. The rearrangement joins TRBV12-3 or TRBV12-4 to TRBJ2-7, with D perhaps TRBD1 (5 bases). The CDR3 spans 14 residues. V shed 3 bases and J shed 4 bases, with 13 bases lying between them. Written as DNA, the CDR3 is TGTGCCAGCAGTTTTGCAGGGTTTTTTTACGAGCAGTACTTC. Amino acids: CASSFAGFFYEQYF.

This clonotype has a count of ten or more. The chain uses TRBV27 and TRBJ2-1; D is uncertain. Trimming cost V 5 bases and J 4 bases, with 12 bases left between them. Germline V gene data show CDR1 as MNHEY and CDR2 as SMNVEV (reference sequence). The CDR3 totals 14 residues. CDR3 nucleotides: TGTGCCAGCAGTGAACGGGCTACTTACAATGAGCAGTTCTTC. Protein: CASSERATYNEQFF.

This rearrangement joins TRBV28 to TRBJ2-3; possible D gene TRBD1, 5 bases. Looked up from germline, CDR1 is MDHEN and CDR2 is SYDVKM. Trimming left V 3 bases short and J 2 bases short, with 27 bases between. This CDR3 region has 20 residues. The CDR3 spells CASSFDSNLIQINYTDTQYF. The CDR3 DNA sequence: TGTGCCAGCAGTTTCGACAGTAACCTCATACAGATTAATTACACAGATACGCAGTATTTT.

The genes are TRBV3-1 and TRBJ2-1; tentative D call: TRBD1 (6 bases). CDR3 length: 16 residues. Germline CDR1 reads LGHDT; CDR2 reads YNNKEL (reference sequence). V was clipped by 0 bases and J by 5 bases, with 14 bases between them. CDR3: CASSQDLQGPHNEQFF. DNA of the CDR3: TGTGCCAGCAGCCAAGATCTACAGGGCCCCCACAATGAGCAGTTCTTC.

This clonotype was seen repeatedly, ten times or more. The chain has TRBV18 and TRBJ2-7; D is uncertain. The CDR3 is 13 residues long. CDR1 KGHSH and CDR2 LQKENI come from the germline V gene. Trimming shortened V by 1 base and J by 3 bases, and 7 bases separated the two germline ends. The CDR3 region has the DNA TGTGCCAGCTCACCACACGCTAACTACGAGCAGTACTTC. It specifies CASSPHANYEQYF.

The chain couples TRBV19 to TRBJ1-3; D is undetermined. The CDR3 consists of 14 residues. V was cut by 5 bases and J by 4 bases, with 12 bases left in between. Germline CDR1 is LNHDA and CDR2 is SQIVND (reference sequence). CDR3 protein: CASSATKPGNTIYF. The CDR3 bases are TGTGCCAGTAGTGCCACGAAACCGGGAAACACCATATATTTT.

This clonotype was seen repeatedly, ten times or more. The chain carries TRBV10-1 and TRBJ2-5; unclear D gene. The CDR3 sequence is 13 residues long. V dropped 2 bases and J dropped 5 bases, with 9 bases sitting between them. Germline CDR1 and CDR2: WNHNN and SYGVQD (reference sequence). CDR3 residues: CASSEGPSETQYF. In DNA form, the CDR3 reads TGCGCCAGCAGTGAGGGGCCTTCGGAGACCCAGTACTTC.

The chain uses TRBV11-2 and TRBJ2-4; 8 bases line up with TRBD2. CDR1 and CDR2 from the germline V gene are SGHAT and FQNNGV. With 2 bases clipped from V and 2 bases from J, the junction kept 5 bases outside the gene matches. The CDR3 loop spans 16 amino acids. CDR3 sequence (DNA): TGTGCCAGCAGCTTAAGCGGGAGATTGACCAAAAACATTCAGTACTTC. Translating it yields CASSLSGRLTKNIQYF.

V gene TRBV20-1 combines with J gene TRBJ2-1; possibly TRBD2 for D (5 bases). CDR1 is DFQATT, CDR2 SNEGSKA, per germline (reference sequence). The CDR3 covers 11 residues. V lost 6 bases and J lost 12, with 15 bases in between. CDR3 sequence: CSADSAAGQFF. Here the CDR3 DNA reads TGCAGTGCGGATTCCGCCGCGGGGCAGTTCTTC.

This clonotype came up a few times. The CDR3 nucleotides are TGTGCCAGCAGCCCTCTACAGCAGTTCTTC. This sequence encodes CASSPLQQFF. This chain connects TRBV14 to TRBJ2-1, with D uncertain. V dropped 4 bases and J dropped 11 bases, with 6 bases sitting between them. Germline V gives CDR1 SGHDN, CDR2 FVKESK. The CDR3 sequence is 10 residues long.

The chain recombines TRBV6-5 with TRBJ1-6; D not certain. This CDR3 spans 15 amino acids. Germline-derived CDR1 and CDR2 are MNHEY and SVGAGI. V shed 1 base and J shed 6 bases, with 10 bases lying between them. The CDR3 reads CASSYFTYTNSPLHF. CDR3 DNA: TGTGCCAGCAGTTACTTCACGTATACTAATTCACCCCTCCACTTT.

With respect to this clonotype: Sequence at one end of the junction differs from germline and may be a read error. The genes are TRBV6-2 or TRBV6-3 and TRBJ2-7; D is unclear. Germline V CDR1 and CDR2: MNHEY, SVGEGT. CDR3 length equals 11 residues. For the CDR3, the DNA is TGTGCCAGCAGTTACGTGGGCGAGCAGCACTTC. Amino acid sequence: CASSYVGEQHF.